The rows below give T cell receptor beta chains drawn from one sample of a study of T cell changes during pregnancy in multiple sclerosis. Here immunoSEQ multiplex PCR was the method, and the copy in TCRdb shows in-frame clones only, minus some. Of approximately 74,000 clones in the sample, roughly 92% were seen once. This material consisted of peripheral blood, taken before pregnancy. All receptors derive from a female donor with multiple sclerosis, enrolled in a pregnancy study. Both conserved end residues are part of each CDR3. Fields, in order: J gene, V gene, D gene, clone size, CDR3 protein, CDR3 DNA. A D gene is named only where the DNA matches it firmly. Expanded clones are given a class, and other clones once, few, many or no size at all.

TRBJ2-7 | TRBV28 | - | - | CASSPGARYEQYF | TGTGCCAGCAGTCCTGGGGCGCGGTACGAGCAGTACTTC
TRBJ2-1 | TRBV10-3 | TRBD2 | - | CAIRGDGSSGRRSSYNEQFF | TGTGCCATCAGGGGGGATGGGAGTAGCGGGAGGAGGAGCTCCTACAATGAGCAGTTCTTC
TRBJ2-1 | TRBV9 | TRBD2 | - | CASSVSGSSYNEQFF | TGTGCCAGCAGCGTTAGCGGGAGCTCCTACAATGAGCAGTTCTTC
TRBJ2-7 | TRBV7-2 | - | - | CASSPTPGVAYEQYF | TGTGCCAGCAGCCCTACGCCGGGAGTCGCCTACGAGCAGTACTTC
TRBJ2-1 | TRBV19 | TRBD2 | once | CASSPTSGMGEQFF | TGTGCCAGTAGTCCCACTAGCGGGATGGGTGAGCAGTTCTTC
TRBJ2-5 | TRBV29-1 | TRBD2 | - | CSVGLAGGEETQYF | TGCAGCGTGGGGCTAGCGGGAGGGGAGGAGACCCAGTACTTC
TRBJ2-2 | TRBV5-1 | - | - | CASSSNRARGELFF | TGCGCCAGCAGCTCTAACAGGGCAAGAGGGGAGCTGTTTTTT
TRBJ2-3 | TRBV19 | - | - | CASSISRSTDTQYF | TGTGCCAGTAGTATTAGTCGGAGCACAGATACGCAGTATTTT
TRBJ2-3 | TRBV11-3 | TRBD2 | - | CASRPESGDTDTQYF | TGTGCCAGCAGGCCAGAAAGCGGGGATACAGATACGCAGTATTTT
TRBJ1-5 | TRBV6-1 | - | - | CASSGFFYQPQHF | TGTGCCAGCTCGGGATTTTTTTATCAGCCCCAGCATTTT
TRBJ2-1 | TRBV19 | TRBD2 | - | CASSTPSSGKTYNEQFF | TGTGCCAGTAGTACCCCCAGTAGCGGGAAGACCTACAATGAGCAGTTCTTC
TRBJ1-1 | TRBV6-6 | - | - | CASSSYRANEAFF | TGTGCCAGCAGTTCCTACAGAGCCAACGAAGCTTTCTTT
TRBJ2-7 | TRBV28 | TRBD1 | - | CASRGDRVGTYEQYF | TGTGCCAGCAGGGGGGACAGGGTAGGGACCTACGAGCAGTACTTC
TRBJ2-7 | TRBV19 | TRBD2 | - | CASSIRGLADYEQYF | TGTGCCAGTAGTATAAGGGGACTAGCGGACTACGAGCAGTACTTC
TRBJ1-1 | TRBV28 | TRBD1 | once | CASSHRDRGDTEAFF | TGTGCCAGCAGTCACCGGGACAGGGGGGACACTGAAGCTTTCTTT
TRBJ1-1 | TRBV7-2 | - | - | CASSLASSVNTEAFF | TGTGCCAGCAGCTTAGCGAGTTCCGTGAACACTGAAGCTTTCTTT
TRBJ2-7 | TRBV6-5 | TRBD1 | - | CASSSAGTAYEQYF | TGTGCCAGCAGTTCAGCCGGGACAGCCTACGAGCAGTACTTC
TRBJ2-7 | TRBV21-1 | - | once | CASSEGQWRTSGSSYEQYF | TGTGCCAGCAGCGAGGGACAGTGGAGGACTAGCGGGAGCTCCTACGAGCAGTACTTC
TRBJ2-1 | TRBV27 | TRBD2 | once | CATHFAGTSGYNEQFF | TGTGCCACCCACTTCGCCGGGACTAGCGGATACAATGAGCAGTTCTTC
TRBJ2-5 | TRBV7-9 | TRBD2 | - | CASSLGPRSGGNQETQYF | TGTGCCAGCAGCTTAGGCCCTCGTAGCGGGGGGAACCAAGAGACCCAGTACTTC
TRBJ1-3 | TRBV7-9 | TRBD1 | - | CASSLVGTGVFGNTIYF | TGTGCCAGCAGCTTAGTAGGGACAGGGGTGTTTGGAAACACCATATATTTT
TRBJ2-1 | TRBV29-1 | - | - | CSVRESSYNEQFF | TGCAGCGTTCGGGAGAGCTCCTACAATGAGCAGTTCTTC
TRBJ2-6 | TRBV27 | TRBD2 | - | CASSLRLAGISGANVLTF | TGTGCCAGCAGTTTACGTCTAGCGGGGATCTCTGGGGCCAACGTCCTGACTTTC
TRBJ2-1 | TRBV28 | - | medium-sized | CASSSLGQYLSDPWQFF | TGTGCCAGCAGTTCCCTGGGGCAATACCTCTCGGATCCGTGGCAGTTCTTC
TRBJ2-1 | TRBV5-5 | - | - | CASSLSGSSYNEQFF | TGTGCCAGCAGCCTGTCGGGGAGCTCCTACAATGAGCAGTTCTTC
TRBJ2-2 | TRBV9 | TRBD2 | - | CASSEGLAMGDTGELFF | TGTGCCAGCAGCGAGGGACTAGCGATGGGGGACACCGGGGAGCTGTTTTTT
TRBJ1-4 | TRBV5-1 | TRBD1 | - | CASSLQGANEKLFF | TGCGCCAGCAGCTTACAGGGGGCTAATGAAAAACTGTTTTTT
TRBJ2-5 | TRBV7-3 | - | - | CASSFDGLQETQYF | TGTGCCAGCAGCTTTGATGGGCTCCAAGAGACCCAGTACTTC
TRBJ1-5 | TRBV19 | - | - | CASSAGNQPQHF | TGTGCCAGTAGCGCGGGGAATCAGCCCCAGCATTTT
TRBJ2-1 | TRBV5-1 | TRBD2 | - | CASSVSGTSYNEQFF | TGCGCCAGCAGCGTTAGCGGGACTTCCTACAATGAGCAGTTCTTC
TRBJ1-2 | TRBV28 | TRBD1 | - | CASSSGTGAYGYTF | TGTGCCAGCAGTTCGGGGACAGGCGCCTATGGCTACACCTTC
TRBJ2-3 | TRBV7-2 | TRBD2 | - | CASSLTGLGTDTQYF | TGTGCCAGCAGCCTAACGGGACTAGGCACAGATACGCAGTATTTT
TRBJ1-2 | TRBV20-1 | - | - | CSAHSNYGYTF | TGCAGTGCCCATAGTAACTATGGCTACACCTTC
TRBJ2-3 | TRBV5-1 | TRBD2 | - | CASIQAGTDTQYF | TGCGCCAGCATACAAGCGGGGACAGATACGCAGTATTTT
TRBJ2-6 | TRBV6-1 | - | - | CASSVRNSGANVLTF | TGTGCCAGCAGCGTCAGGAACTCTGGGGCCAACGTCCTGACTTTC
TRBJ2-6 | TRBV19 | - | - | CASSPGFTPGANVLTF | TGTGCCAGTAGTCCAGGGTTTACCCCTGGGGCCAACGTCCTGACTTTC
TRBJ2-1 | TRBV27 | TRBD2 | once | CASSLPSGGIHEQFF | TGTGCCAGCAGTTTACCCAGCGGGGGTATCCATGAGCAGTTCTTC
TRBJ2-4 | TRBV30 | TRBD1 | - | CASGGRGAKNIQYF | TGTGCCAGTGGGGGCAGGGGGGCCAAAAACATTCAGTACTTC